This passage covers 15 T cell receptor beta chains from one sample sequenced in a study of identifying expanded T cells in peripheral blood. Sequencing used immunoSEQ multiplex PCR; TCRdb keeps in-frame clones, though not all of them. The sample gives fewer than 80,000 clones, about four fifths of which show up once; about 18% is in the top ten. Sequencing used blood. All receptors come from a person between 18 and 69 years old in good health.

CDR3 nucleotides: TGTGCCAGCAGCTATTGGGGACAGGAGACCTACGAGCAGTACTTC. It yields the protein CASSYWGQETYEQYF. The chain is built from TRBV5-8 and TRBJ2-7; 8 bases match TRBD1. After removal of 3 bases from V and 2 bases from J, the junction contained 7 bases not matched to a gene. The CDR3 extends over 15 amino acids. Germline V gene data show CDR1 as SGHTS and CDR2 as YDEGEE.

This sequence joins TRBV14 and TRBJ2-2; D is unclear. The CDR3 is made up of 15 amino acids. Germline loops: CDR1 SGHDN, CDR2 FVKESK. Trimming took 2 bases from V and 5 from J, leaving 12 bases between them. The CDR3, as DNA: TGTGCCAGCAGCCAATACATAAGTGGTACCGGGGAGCTGTTTTTT. This sequence encodes CASSQYISGTGELFF.

CDR3 sequence (DNA): TGTGCCAGCAGCGTAGGTAGCGGGGGGCCAGAGACCCAGTACTTC. Amino acid sequence: CASSVGSGGPETQYF. The chain recombines TRBV9 with TRBJ2-5, with 10 bases fitting TRBD2. J lost 4 bases, V lost 0 bases, and 3 bases had no gene match. The germline gives CDR1 SGDLS, CDR2 YYNGEE. The CDR3 is made up of 15 amino acids.

The V gene is TRBV6-1, the J gene TRBJ1-4; D perhaps matches TRBD1 (6 bases). Germline V lookup: CDR1 MNHNS, CDR2 SASEGT. CDR3 size: 14 residues. Trimming cost V 5 bases and J 7 bases, with 14 bases left between them. The CDR3 here is CASSTAGAVEKLFF. For the CDR3, the DNA is TGTGCCAGCAGTACCGCAGGGGCTGTTGAAAAACTGTTTTTT.

The V call is TRBV6-5, the J call TRBJ1-5; a possible D gene is TRBD1 (6 bases). The germline V gene has CDR1 MNHEY and CDR2 SVGAGI. The CDR3 is made up of 14 amino acids. The germline V and J ends were trimmed by 5 bases and 0 bases, with 8 bases remaining between them. The CDR3 coding sequence is TGTGCCAGCAGTACAGGGCATAGCAATCAGCCCCAGCATTTT. This gives the protein CASSTGHSNQPQHF.

This sequence joins TRBV30 and TRBJ2-2; 9 bases align to TRBD1. The CDR3 runs to 15 residues. J was trimmed by 4 bases and V by 3 bases; bases with no gene match: 6. CDR1 is GTSNPN, CDR2 SVGIG, per germline (reference sequence). CDR3 protein: CAWRKDRGITGELFF. CDR3 coding DNA: TGTGCCTGGAGAAAAGACAGGGGGATCACCGGGGAGCTGTTTTTT.

The chain combines TRBV30 with TRBJ2-3; maybe TRBD2 (6 bases). This CDR3 is 13 amino acids long. Germline loops: CDR1 GTSNPN, CDR2 SVGIG (reference sequence). V was pared by 2 bases and J by 4 bases, with 10 bases between. CDR3 in DNA: TGTGCCTGGAGTCCCGGGAGCTCAGATACGCAGTATTTT. Protein product: CAWSPGSSDTQYF.

This chain joins TRBV18 and TRBJ1-5; D possibly corresponds to TRBD1 (6 bases). Trimming took 1 base from V and 5 from J, leaving 9 bases between them. Germline-derived CDR1 and CDR2 are KGHSH and LQKENI. The CDR3 totals 14 residues. The CDR3 nucleotides are TGTGCCAGCTCACCACTCAGGGGATATCAGCCCCAGCATTTT. Translating it yields CASSPLRGYQPQHF. Drawing the rest from reference TRBV18 and TRBJ1-5, the complete variable domain is NAGVMQNPRHLVRRRGQEARLRCSPMKGHSHVYWYRQLPEEGLKFMVYLQKENIIDESGMPKERFSAEFPKEGPSILRIQQVVRGDSAAYFCASSPLRGYQPQHFGDGTRLSIL.

The rearrangement joins TRBV5-1 to TRBJ2-5; possibly TRBD2 for D (6 bases). The CDR3 extends over 14 amino acids. The V end was cut by 4 bases, the J end by 5 bases, with 15 bases between. From germline, CDR1 is SGHRS and CDR2 YFSETQ. Written as DNA, the CDR3 is TGCGCCAGCAGCGCCAACGCGGGGAGGGAGACCCAGTACTTC. This gives the protein CASSANAGRETQYF.

The chain combines TRBV5-5 with TRBJ2-7; 8 bases agree with TRBD1. Trimming at V came to 4 bases and at J to 6 bases, leaving 9 bases not matched to a gene. CDR1 is SGHKS and CDR2 is YYEKEE in the germline V gene (reference sequence). The length of the CDR3 is 14 residues. The CDR3 DNA reads as TGTGCCAGCAGCGGACAGGGTGTACTGGTCGAGCAGTACTTC. It yields the protein CASSGQGVLVEQYF.

This chain uses TRBV27 with TRBJ1-1, with 10 bases aligning to TRBD1. The CDR3 contains 15 residues. Germline assignment: CDR1 MNHEY and CDR2 SMNVEV (reference sequence). With 5 bases clipped from V and 5 bases from J, the junction kept 8 bases outside the gene matches. Written as DNA, the CDR3 is TGTGCCAGCAGTCTCAGCCGACAGGGGGCAACTGAAGCTTTCTTT. Translation: CASSLSRQGATEAFF.

The chain is built from TRBV6-1 and TRBJ1-2; unclear D gene. Trimming cost V 0 bases and J 4 bases, with 12 bases left between them. CDR1 MNHNS and CDR2 SASEGT come from the germline V gene. The CDR3 consists of 15 residues. CDR3 sequence reads: CASSEAPGQFYGYTF. CDR3 DNA: TGTGCCAGCAGTGAAGCGCCCGGCCAGTTCTATGGCTACACCTTC.

This clone was picked up a small number of times. The rearrangement uses TRBV6-5 and TRBJ1-1; D not resolved. V was clipped by 5 bases and J by 1 base, with 8 bases between them. Germline CDR1 and CDR2: MNHEY and SVGAGI. The CDR3 covers 13 residues. The CDR3 nucleotides read TGTGCCAGCAGTACGATAAGGAACACTGAAGCTTTCTTT. Its protein product is CASSTIRNTEAFF.

This clone was seen only a few times. The CDR3 loop reads CASSRGQYTEAFF. CDR3 DNA: TGTGCCAGCAGCCGTGGACAGTACACTGAAGCTTTCTTT. The chain is built from TRBV5-5 and TRBJ1-1; perhaps TRBD1 as D (6 bases). With 4 bases removed from V and 3 bases from J, the gap between germline ends came to 10 bases. The CDR3 contains 13 residues. Germline assignment: CDR1 SGHKS and CDR2 YYEKEE (reference sequence).

This rearrangement joins TRBV6-6 to TRBJ1-6; 8 nucleotides agree with TRBD1. In germline, CDR1 is MNHNY, CDR2 SVGAGI (reference sequence). The ends lost 4 bases at V and 7 bases at J; junction bases unmatched: 6. The CDR3 extends over 15 amino acids. CDR3 in DNA: TGTGCCAGCAGTTCCAGACAGGGGTTGAATTCACCCCTCCACTTT. Protein product: CASSSRQGLNSPLHF.